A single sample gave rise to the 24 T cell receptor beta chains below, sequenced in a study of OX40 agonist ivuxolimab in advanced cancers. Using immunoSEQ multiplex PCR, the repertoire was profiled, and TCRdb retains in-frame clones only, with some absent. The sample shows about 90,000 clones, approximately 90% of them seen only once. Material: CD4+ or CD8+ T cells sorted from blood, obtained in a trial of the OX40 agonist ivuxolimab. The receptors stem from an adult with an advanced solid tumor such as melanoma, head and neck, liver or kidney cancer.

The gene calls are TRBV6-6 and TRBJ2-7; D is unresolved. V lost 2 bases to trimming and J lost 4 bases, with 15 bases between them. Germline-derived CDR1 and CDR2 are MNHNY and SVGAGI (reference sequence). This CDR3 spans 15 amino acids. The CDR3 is CASSYLEPPAYEQYF. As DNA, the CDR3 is TGTGCCAGCAGTTACCTGGAACCCCCGGCTTACGAGCAGTACTTC.

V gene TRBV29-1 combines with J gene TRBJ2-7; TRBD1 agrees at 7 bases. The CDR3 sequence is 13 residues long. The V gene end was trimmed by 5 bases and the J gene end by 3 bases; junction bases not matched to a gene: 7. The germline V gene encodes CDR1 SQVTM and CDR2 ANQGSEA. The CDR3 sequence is CSVPRAGGYEQYF. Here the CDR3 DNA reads TGCAGCGTTCCAAGGGCAGGGGGCTACGAGCAGTACTTC.

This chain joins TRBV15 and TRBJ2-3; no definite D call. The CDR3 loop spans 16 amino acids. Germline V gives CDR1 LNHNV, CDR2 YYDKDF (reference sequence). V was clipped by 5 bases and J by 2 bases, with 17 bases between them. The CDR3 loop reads CATSFSRSGYTDTQYF. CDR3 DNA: TGTGCCACCAGCTTTAGTCGATCTGGGTACACAGATACGCAGTATTTT.

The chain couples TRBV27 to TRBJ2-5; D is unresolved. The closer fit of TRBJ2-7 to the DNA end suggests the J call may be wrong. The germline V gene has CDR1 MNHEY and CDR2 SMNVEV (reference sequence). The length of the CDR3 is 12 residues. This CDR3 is CASSLLGYEQYF. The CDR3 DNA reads TGTGCCAGCAGTTTATTGGGGTACGAGCAGTACTTC.

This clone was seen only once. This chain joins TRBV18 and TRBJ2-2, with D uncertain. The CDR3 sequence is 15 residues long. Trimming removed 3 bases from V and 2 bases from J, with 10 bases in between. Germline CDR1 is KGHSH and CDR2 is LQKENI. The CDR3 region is CASSPPPENTGELFF. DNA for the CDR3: TGTGCCAGCTCACCTCCTCCCGAAAACACCGGGGAGCTGTTTTTT.

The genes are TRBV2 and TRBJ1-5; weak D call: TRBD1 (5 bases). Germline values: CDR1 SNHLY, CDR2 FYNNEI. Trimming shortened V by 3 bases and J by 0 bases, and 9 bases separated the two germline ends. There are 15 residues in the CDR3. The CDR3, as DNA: TGTGCCAGCAGTGAGGCAGGGTATAGCAATCAGCCCCAGCATTTT. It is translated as CASSEAGYSNQPQHF.

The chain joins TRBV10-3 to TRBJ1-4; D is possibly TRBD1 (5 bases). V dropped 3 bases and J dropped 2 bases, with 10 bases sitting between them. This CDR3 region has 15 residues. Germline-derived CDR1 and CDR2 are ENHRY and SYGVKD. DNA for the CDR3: TGTGCCATCAGTGAACACGGGGCGACTAATGAAAAACTGTTTTTT. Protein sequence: CAISEHGATNEKLFF.

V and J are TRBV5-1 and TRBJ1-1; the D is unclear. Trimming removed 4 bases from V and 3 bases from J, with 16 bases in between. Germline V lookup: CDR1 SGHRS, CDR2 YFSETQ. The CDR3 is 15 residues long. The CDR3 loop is CASSLETASDTEAFF. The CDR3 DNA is TGCGCCAGCAGCCTAGAGACGGCATCGGACACTGAAGCTTTCTTT.

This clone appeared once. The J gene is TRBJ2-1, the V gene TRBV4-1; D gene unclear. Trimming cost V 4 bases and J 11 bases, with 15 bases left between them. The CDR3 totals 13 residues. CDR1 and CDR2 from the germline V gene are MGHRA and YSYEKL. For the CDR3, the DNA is TGCGCCAGCAGCCCCCCGGCCGAGTTGAAGCAGTTCTTC. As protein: CASSPPAELKQFF.

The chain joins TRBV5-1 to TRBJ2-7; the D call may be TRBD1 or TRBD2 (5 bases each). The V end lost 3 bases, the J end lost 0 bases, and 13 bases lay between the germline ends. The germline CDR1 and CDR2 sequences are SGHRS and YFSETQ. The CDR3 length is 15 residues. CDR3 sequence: CASSWGTVDSYEQYF. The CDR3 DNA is TGCGCCAGCAGCTGGGGGACGGTGGACTCCTACGAGCAGTACTTC.

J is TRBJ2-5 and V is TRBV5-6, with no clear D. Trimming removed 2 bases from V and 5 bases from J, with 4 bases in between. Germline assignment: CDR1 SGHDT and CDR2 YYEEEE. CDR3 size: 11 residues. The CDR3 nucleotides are TGTGCCAGCAGCTTCGCGGAGACCCAGTACTTC. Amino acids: CASSFAETQYF.

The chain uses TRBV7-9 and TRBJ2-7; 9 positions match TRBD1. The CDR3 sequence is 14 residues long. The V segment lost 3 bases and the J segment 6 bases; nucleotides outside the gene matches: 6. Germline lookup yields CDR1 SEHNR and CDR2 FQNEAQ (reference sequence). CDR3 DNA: TGTGCCAGCAGCTTCAGGGACAGGGATACCGAGCAGTACTTC. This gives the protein CASSFRDRDTEQYF. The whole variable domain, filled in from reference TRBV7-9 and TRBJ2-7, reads DTGVSQNPRHKITKRGQNVTFRCDPISEHNRLYWYRQTLGQGPEFLTYFQNEAQLEKSRLLSDRFSAERPKGSFSTLEIQRTEQGDSAMYLCASSFRDRDTEQYFGPGTRLTVT.

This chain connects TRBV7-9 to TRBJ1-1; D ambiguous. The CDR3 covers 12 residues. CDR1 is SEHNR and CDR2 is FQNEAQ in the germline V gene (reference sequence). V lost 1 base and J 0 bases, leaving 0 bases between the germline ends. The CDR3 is CASSLVNTEAFF. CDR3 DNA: TGTGCCAGCAGCTTAGTGAACACTGAAGCTTTCTTT.

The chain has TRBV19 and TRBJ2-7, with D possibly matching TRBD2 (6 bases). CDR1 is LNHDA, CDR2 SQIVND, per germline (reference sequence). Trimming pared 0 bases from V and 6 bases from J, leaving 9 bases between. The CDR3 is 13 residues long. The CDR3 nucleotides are TGTGCCAGTAGTATAGAGGAGGGTGGCGAGCAGTACTTC. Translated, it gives CASSIEEGGEQYF.

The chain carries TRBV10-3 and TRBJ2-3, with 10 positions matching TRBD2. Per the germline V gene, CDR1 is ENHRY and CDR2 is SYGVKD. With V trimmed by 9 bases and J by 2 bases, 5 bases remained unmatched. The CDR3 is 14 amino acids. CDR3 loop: CAIALAGVTDTQYF. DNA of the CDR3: TGTGCCATAGCCCTAGCGGGGGTCACAGATACGCAGTATTTT.

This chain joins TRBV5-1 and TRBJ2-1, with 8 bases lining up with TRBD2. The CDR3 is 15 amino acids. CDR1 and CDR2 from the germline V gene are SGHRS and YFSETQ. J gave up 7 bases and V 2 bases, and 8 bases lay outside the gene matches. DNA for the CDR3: TGCGCCAGCAGCTTCGACTGGCGCGGGGGGAATGAGCAGTTCTTC. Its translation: CASSFDWRGGNEQFF. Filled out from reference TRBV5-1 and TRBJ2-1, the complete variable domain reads KAGVTQTPRYLIKTRGQQVTLSCSPISGHRSVSWYQQTPGQGLQFLFEYFSETQRNKGNFPGRFSGRQFSNSRSEMNVSTLELGDSALYLCASSFDWRGGNEQFFGPGTRLTVL.

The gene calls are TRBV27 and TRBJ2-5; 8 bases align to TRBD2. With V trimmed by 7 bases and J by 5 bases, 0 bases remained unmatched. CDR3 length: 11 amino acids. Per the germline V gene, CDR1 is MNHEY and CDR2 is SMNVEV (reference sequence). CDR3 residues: CASKRGETQYF. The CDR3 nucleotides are TGTGCCAGCAAGCGGGGGGAGACCCAGTACTTC.

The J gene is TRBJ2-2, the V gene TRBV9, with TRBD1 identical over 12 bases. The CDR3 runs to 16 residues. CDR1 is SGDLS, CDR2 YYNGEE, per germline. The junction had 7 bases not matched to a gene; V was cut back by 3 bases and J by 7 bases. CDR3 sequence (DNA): TGTGCCAGCAGCGCCCCGGGACAGGGGGCTGGCGGGGAGCTGTTTTTT. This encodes CASSAPGQGAGGELFF.

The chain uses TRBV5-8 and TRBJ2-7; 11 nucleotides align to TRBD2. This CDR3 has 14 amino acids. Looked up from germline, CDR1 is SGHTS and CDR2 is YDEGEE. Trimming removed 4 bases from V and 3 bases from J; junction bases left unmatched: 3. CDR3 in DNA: TGTGCCAGCAGCGGGGGACTAGCGGACTACGAGCAGTACTTC. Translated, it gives CASSGGLADYEQYF. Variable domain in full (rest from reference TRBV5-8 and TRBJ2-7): EAGVTQSPTHLIKTRGQQATLRCSPISGHTSVYWYQQALGLGLQFLLWYDEGEERNRGNFPPRFSGRQFPNYSSELNVNALELEDSALYLCASSGGLADYEQYFGPGTRLTVT.

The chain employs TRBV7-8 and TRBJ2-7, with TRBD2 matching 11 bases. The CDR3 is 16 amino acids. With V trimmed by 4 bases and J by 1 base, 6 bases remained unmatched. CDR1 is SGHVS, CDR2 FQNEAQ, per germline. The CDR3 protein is CASSWETSGVSYEQYF. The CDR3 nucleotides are TGTGCCAGCAGCTGGGAGACTAGCGGGGTTTCCTACGAGCAGTACTTC.

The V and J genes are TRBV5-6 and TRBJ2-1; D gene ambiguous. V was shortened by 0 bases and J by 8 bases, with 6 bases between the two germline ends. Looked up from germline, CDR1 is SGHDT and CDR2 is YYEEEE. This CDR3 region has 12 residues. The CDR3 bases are TGTGCCAGCAGCTTGGACTCCGATGAGCAGTTCTTC. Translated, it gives CASSLDSDEQFF.

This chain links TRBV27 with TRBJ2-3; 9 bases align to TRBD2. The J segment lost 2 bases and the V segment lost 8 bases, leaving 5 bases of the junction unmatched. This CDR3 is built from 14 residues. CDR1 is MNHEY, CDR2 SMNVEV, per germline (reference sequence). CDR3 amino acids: CASLPSGTTDTQYF. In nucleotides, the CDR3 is TGTGCCAGCCTACCTAGCGGGACCACAGATACGCAGTATTTT.

The CDR3 sequence is CASSLWQPNYGYTF. DNA for the CDR3: TGCGCCAGCAGCTTGTGGCAGCCCAACTATGGCTACACCTTC. The J gene is TRBJ1-2, the V gene TRBV5-1, with D hard to call. CDR1 is SGHRS, CDR2 YFSETQ, per germline. Trimming cost V 1 base and J 2 bases, with 9 bases left between them. CDR3 size: 14 residues.

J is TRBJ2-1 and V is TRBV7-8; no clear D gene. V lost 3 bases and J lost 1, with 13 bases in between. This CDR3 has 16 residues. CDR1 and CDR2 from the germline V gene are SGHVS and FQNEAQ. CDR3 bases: TGTGCCAGCAGCTTCCCAAGCCGGATTTCCTACAATGAGCAGTTCTTC. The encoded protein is CASSFPSRISYNEQFF. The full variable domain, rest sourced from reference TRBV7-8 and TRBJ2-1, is GAGVSQSPRYKVAKRGQDVALRCDPISGHVSLFWYQQALGQGPEFLTYFQNEAQLDKSGLPSDRFFAERPEGSVSTLKIQRTQQEDSAVYLCASSFPSRISYNEQFFGPGTRLTVL.